The clone carrying this T cell receptor (beta chain) was seen at least ten times. The data are from a study of neurological immune-mediated disorders. Each CDR3 protein gets one entry after TCRdb re-called the 5' RACE reads with MiXCR. The data contain approximately 39,000 distinct CDR3 sequences, 7.2% of them seen just once; the ten biggest clones take up roughly 6%. Trimming removed 1 base at V and 9 bases at J, with 14 bases between. The CDR3 extends over 14 amino acids. CDR1 SGHRS and CDR2 YFSETQ come from the germline V gene. Sequenced sample: CD4+ T cells from blood. The V call is TRBV5-1, the J call TRBJ2-1; maybe TRBD1 (5 bases). This clonotype was obtained from a middle-aged man in good health. CDR3 in amino acids: CASSLYQGRSEQFF. CDR3 bases: TGCGCCAGCAGCTTGTACCAGGGAAGGAGTGAGCAGTTCTTC. The full variable domain, its missing parts supplied by reference TRBV5-1 and TRBJ2-1, is KAGVTQTPRYLIKTRGQQVTLSCSPISGHRSVSWYQQTPGQGLQFLFEYFSETQRNKGNFPGRFSGRQFSNSRSEMNVSTLELGDSALYLCASSLYQGRSEQFFGPGTRLTVL.